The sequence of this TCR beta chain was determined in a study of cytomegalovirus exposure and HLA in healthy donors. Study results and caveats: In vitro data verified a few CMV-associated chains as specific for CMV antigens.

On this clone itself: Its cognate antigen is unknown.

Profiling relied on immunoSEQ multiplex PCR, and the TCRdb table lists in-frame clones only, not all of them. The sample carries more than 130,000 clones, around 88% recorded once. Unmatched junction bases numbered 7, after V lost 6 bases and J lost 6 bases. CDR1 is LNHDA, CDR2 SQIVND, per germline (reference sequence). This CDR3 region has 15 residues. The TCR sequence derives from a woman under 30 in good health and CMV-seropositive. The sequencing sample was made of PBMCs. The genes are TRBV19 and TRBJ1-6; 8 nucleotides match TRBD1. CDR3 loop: CASSIGTGVNSPLHF. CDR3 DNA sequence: TGTGCCAGTAGCATCGGGACAGGAGTTAATTCACCCCTCCACTTT.